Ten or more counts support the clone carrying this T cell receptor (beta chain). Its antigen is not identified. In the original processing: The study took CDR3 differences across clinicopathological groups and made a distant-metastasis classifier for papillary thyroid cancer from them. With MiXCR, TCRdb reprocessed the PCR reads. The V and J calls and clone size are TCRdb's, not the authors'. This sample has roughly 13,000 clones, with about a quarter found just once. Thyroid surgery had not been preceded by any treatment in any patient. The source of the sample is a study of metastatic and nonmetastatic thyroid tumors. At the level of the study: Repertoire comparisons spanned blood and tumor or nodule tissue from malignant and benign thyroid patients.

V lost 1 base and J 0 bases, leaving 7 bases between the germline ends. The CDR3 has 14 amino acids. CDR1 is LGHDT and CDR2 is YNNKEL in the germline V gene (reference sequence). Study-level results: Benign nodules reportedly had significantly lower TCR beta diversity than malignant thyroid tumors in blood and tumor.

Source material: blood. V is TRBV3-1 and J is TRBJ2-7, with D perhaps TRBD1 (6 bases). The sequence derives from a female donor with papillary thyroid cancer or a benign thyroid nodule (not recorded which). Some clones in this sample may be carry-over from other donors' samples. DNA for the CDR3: TGTGCCAGCAGCCAAGGGACAGACTCCTACGAGCAGTACTTC. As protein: CASSQGTDSYEQYF.